Listed below are T cell receptor beta chains from one sample, sequenced in a study of T cell repertoires in cytomegalovirus infection. TCRdb reanalysed the reads using MiXCR and keeps one entry per CDR3 protein. The table includes just over 450,000 distinct CDR3 sequences, about 39% detected once. These TCRs are of unknown antigen specificity. This specimen consisted of cultured PBMCs, obtained from culture after CMV antigen stimulation. These receptors originate from a human donor in good health (CMV status not recorded). Some clones in this sample may be carry-over from other donors' samples. Each CDR3 is given with its conserved first and last residue. The D gene is left open where the match is weak. Only some rows state a clone size, as once, few, many or a class for expanded clones.

v_gene,abundance,d_gene,j_gene,CDR3nt,CDR3aa
TRBV7-6,many,TRBD2,TRBJ2-3,TGTGCCAGCAGCTTAGCGCTCGGGCTAGCGGGGAAGTCTAGCACAGATACGCAGTATTTT,CASSLALGLAGKSSTDTQYF
TRBV6-2/TRBV6-3,.,TRBD2,TRBJ2-1,TGTGCCAGCAGTCCTGGGACTAGCGGGAGAGAGAATGAGCAGTTCTTC,CASSPGTSGRENEQFF
TRBV2,.,.,TRBJ2-1,TGTGCCAGCAGTGAAGACTCCCTAGCGTCGATTTACAATGAGCAGTTCTTC,CASSEDSLASIYNEQFF
TRBV27,.,TRBD1,TRBJ2-7,TGTGCCAGCAGTTGGACAGGGGGCATTTACGAGCAGTACTTC,CASSWTGGIYEQYF
TRBV5-6,.,.,TRBJ2-5,TGTGCCAGCAGCTTTGCCAGGGGTGAGACCCAGTACTTC,CASSFARGETQYF
TRBV12-3/TRBV12-4,.,TRBD2,TRBJ2-2,TGTGCCAGCAGTATGACGTCCGGGGGGGACACCGGGGAGCTGTTTTTT,CASSMTSGGDTGELFF
TRBV7-2,few,.,TRBJ2-3,TGTGCCAGCAGCTTAGCCCGGGACTGGCCCACAGATACGCAGTATTTT,CASSLARDWPTDTQYF
TRBV7-8,.,.,TRBJ2-1,TGTGCCAGCAGCTTAAACCGAAGGGGCAATGAGCAGTTCTTC,CASSLNRRGNEQFF
TRBV7-9,.,.,TRBJ1-2,TGTGCCAGCAGCTTAGACCCTCCCTATGGCTACACCTTC,CASSLDPPYGYTF
TRBV7-9,few,.,TRBJ1-1,TGTGCCAGCAGCCCCAGGGTCACTGAAGCTTTCTTT,CASSPRVTEAFF
TRBV7-8,few,.,TRBJ2-6,TGTGCCAGCAGCCACCAACAGCCATCTGGGGCCAACGTCCTGACTTTC,CASSHQQPSGANVLTF
TRBV19,few,TRBD1,TRBJ2-7,TGTGCCAGTAGGAGACAGGGGGCGAGGGACGAGCAGTACTTC,CASRRQGARDEQYF
TRBV7-8,.,TRBD2,TRBJ2-7,TGTGCCAGCAGCAGCACACTAGCGACTACCTACGAGCAGTACTTC,CASSSTLATTYEQYF
TRBV11-2,.,.,TRBJ2-1,TGTGCCAGCAGTTCATTTAGGTCGGGGGGCCGCTCCTACAATGAGCAGTTCTTC,CASSSFRSGGRSYNEQFF
TRBV7-2,.,.,TRBJ2-3,TGTGCCAGCAGCTTTGCCCTCCGCAGAGATACGCAGTATTTT,CASSFALRRDTQYF
TRBV30,.,TRBD2,TRBJ2-7,TGTGCCTGGAGTCCTCGCTGGACTAGCGGGAGTTACGAGCAGTACTTC,CAWSPRWTSGSYEQYF
TRBV7-2,.,.,TRBJ1-5,TGTGCCAGCAGCTTAGAGGGAGCCTGGAGCAATCAGCCCCAGCATTTT,CASSLEGAWSNQPQHF
TRBV7-9,few,TRBD2,TRBJ2-5,TGTGCCAGCAGCCCTCCAGCGGGAGTGTCAGAGACCCAGTACTTC,CASSPPAGVSETQYF
TRBV7-2,.,TRBD1,TRBJ2-1,TGTGCCAGCAGCTTGTCCCGGGACAGGGCGCGGGGGCAGTTCTTC,CASSLSRDRARGQFF
TRBV2,few,.,TRBJ2-2,TGTGCCAGCAGTCCCCAGCAGGGACTTTACACCGGGGAGCTGTTTTTT,CASSPQQGLYTGELFF
TRBV19,.,TRBD2,TRBJ2-7,TGTGCCAGTAGAGCTAGCGGGGCCCCTGGCGAGCAGTACTTC,CASRASGAPGEQYF
TRBV6-6,.,.,TRBJ1-1,TGTGCCAGCTCCCCGCTGGTAATGAACACTGAAGCTTTATTT,CASSPLVMNTEALF